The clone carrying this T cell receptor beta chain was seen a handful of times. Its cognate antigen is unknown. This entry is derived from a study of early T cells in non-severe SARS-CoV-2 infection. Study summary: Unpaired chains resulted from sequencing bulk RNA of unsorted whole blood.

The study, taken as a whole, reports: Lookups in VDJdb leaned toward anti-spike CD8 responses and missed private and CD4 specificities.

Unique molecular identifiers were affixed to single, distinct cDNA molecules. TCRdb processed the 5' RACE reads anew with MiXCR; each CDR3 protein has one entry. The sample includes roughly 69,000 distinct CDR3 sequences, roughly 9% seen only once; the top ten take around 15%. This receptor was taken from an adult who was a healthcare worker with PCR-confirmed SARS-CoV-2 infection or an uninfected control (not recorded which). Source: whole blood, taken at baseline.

The CDR3, as DNA: TGTGCCAGCAGCCACATACGGACTAGCGGAACTAGCACAGATACGCAGTATTTT. It encodes CASSHIRTSGTSTDTQYF. The J gene is TRBJ2-3, the V gene TRBV14; 10 bases map to TRBD2. Unmatched junction bases numbered 9, after V lost 3 bases and J lost 0 bases. Germline V gives CDR1 SGHDN, CDR2 FVKESK. The CDR3 runs to 18 residues.